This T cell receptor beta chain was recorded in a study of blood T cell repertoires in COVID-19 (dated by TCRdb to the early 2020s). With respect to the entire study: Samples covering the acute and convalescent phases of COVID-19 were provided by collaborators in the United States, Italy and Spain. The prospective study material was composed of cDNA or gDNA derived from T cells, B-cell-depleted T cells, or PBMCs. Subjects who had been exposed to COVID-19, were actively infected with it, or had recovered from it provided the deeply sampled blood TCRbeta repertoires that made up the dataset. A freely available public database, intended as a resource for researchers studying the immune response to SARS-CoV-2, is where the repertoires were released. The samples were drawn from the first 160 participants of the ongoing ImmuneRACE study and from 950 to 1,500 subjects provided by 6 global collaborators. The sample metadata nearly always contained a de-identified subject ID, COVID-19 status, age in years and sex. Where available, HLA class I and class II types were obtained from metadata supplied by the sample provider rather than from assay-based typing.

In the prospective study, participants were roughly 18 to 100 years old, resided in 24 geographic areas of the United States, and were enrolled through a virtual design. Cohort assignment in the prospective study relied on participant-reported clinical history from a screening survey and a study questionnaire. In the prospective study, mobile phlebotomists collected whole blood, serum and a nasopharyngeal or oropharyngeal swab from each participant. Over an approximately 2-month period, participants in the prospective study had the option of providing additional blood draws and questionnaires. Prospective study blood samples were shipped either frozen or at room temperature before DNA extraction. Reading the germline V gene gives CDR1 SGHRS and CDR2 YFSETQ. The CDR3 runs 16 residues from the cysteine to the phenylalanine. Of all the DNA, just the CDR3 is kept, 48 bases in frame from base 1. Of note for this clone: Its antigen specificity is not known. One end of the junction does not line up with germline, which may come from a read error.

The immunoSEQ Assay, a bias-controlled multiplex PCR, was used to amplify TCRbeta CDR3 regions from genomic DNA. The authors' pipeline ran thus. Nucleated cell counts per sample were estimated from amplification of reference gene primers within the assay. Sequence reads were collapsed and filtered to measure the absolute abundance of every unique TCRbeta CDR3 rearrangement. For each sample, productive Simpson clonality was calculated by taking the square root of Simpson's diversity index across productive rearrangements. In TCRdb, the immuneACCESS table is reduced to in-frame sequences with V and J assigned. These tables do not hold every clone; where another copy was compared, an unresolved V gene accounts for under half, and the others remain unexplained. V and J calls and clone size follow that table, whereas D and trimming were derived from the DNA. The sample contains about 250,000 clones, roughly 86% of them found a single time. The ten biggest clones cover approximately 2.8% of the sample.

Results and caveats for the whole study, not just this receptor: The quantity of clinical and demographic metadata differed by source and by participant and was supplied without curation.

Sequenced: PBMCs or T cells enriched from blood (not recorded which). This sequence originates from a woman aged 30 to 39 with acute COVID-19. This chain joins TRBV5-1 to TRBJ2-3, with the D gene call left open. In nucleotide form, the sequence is TGCGCCAGCACCTTGCAAGTCCGCGGAGGCACAGATACGCAGTATTTT. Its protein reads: CASTLQVRGGTDTQYF.